This T cell receptor (beta chain) was captured by sequencing in a study of blood T cell repertoires in COVID-19 (dated by TCRdb to between 2020 and 2021). Notes on the research overall: The collaborator samples originated in the United States, Italy and Spain and spanned the acute and convalescent phases of COVID-19. The samples were drawn from two sources: the first 160 participants of the ongoing ImmuneRACE study, and 950 to 1,500 subjects contributed by 6 global collaborators. Subjects who had been exposed to COVID-19, were actively infected with it, or had recovered from it provided the deeply sampled blood TCRbeta repertoires that made up the dataset. The sample metadata nearly always contained a de-identified subject ID, COVID-19 status, age in years and sex. A freely available public database, intended as a resource for researchers studying the immune response to SARS-CoV-2, is where the repertoires were released. Where HLA class I and class II types were available, the types were taken from metadata supplied by the sample provider, not from assay-based typing. The prospective study material was composed of cDNA or gDNA derived from T cells, B-cell-depleted T cells, or PBMCs. What the study reported, not specific to this receptor: How much clinical and demographic metadata was included differed by source and by participant, and the metadata was provided uncurated.

The immunoSEQ Assay, a bias-controlled multiplex PCR, was used to amplify TCRbeta CDR3 regions from genomic DNA. In the authors' own workflow: Nucleated cell counts per sample were estimated from amplification of reference gene primers within the assay. To quantify the absolute abundance of each unique TCRbeta CDR3 rearrangement, sequence reads were collapsed and filtered. For each sample, productive Simpson clonality was calculated as the square root of Simpson's diversity index over productive rearrangements. TCRdb limited this immuneACCESS table to in-frame rearrangements with V and J called. A share of clones is missing; checked studies link under half to unresolved V genes, and the rest is unexplained. The DNA gave D and trimming, while V, J and clone size come from that table. Present in this sample are some 15,000 clones, 88% of which were seen just once. 29% of the sample comes from the top ten.

CDR1 is given as LNHDA and CDR2 as SQIVND, both from the germline V gene (reference sequence). After removal of 5 bases from V and 7 bases from J, the junction retains 11 bases not matched to a gene. From cysteine to phenylalanine, the CDR3 is 16 amino acids long. Only CDR3 DNA is held: 48 bases, read in frame from base 1. The collaborating institutions used their own protocols to collect whole blood in K2EDTA tubes. For TCRbeta analysis, collaborators shipped samples in one of three forms: frozen whole blood, isolated PBMCs, or DNA extracted from either of those sample types. Worth noting for this clone: Its binding antigen is unknown. Per-base qualities were not stored, and no clone one base away is much larger.

Specimen: peripheral blood. In this chain, TRBV19 is recombined with TRBJ2-1; 10 central bases correspond to TRBD2. The source is a human donor in a cohort sampled during active COVID-19. The DNA reads as follows: TGTGCCAGTAGTCCCCCAGGAGCGGGGGGGCTAAATGAGCAGTTCTTC. This codes for CASSPPGAGGLNEQFF.